The rows below give T cell receptor beta chains drawn from one sample of a study of cytomegalovirus exposure and HLA in healthy donors. Measured with immunoSEQ multiplex PCR; TCRdb has only the in-frame clones, and not every one. This sample has around 270,000 clones, with 80% found just once. Sequences were obtained from PBMCs. All receptors derive from a girl between 2 and 10 years old in good health and CMV-seronegative. Each CDR3 is given with its conserved first and last residue. Fields, in order: V gene, clone size, J gene, D gene, CDR3 DNA, CDR3 protein. D genes are given only for firm matches. The size of a clone is reported for some rows only, either as once, few or many, or as a class for expanded clones.

v_gene: TRBV2; abundance: -; j_gene: TRBJ1-1; d_gene: -; CDR3nt: TGTGCCAGCACCCTAGGGGCCTTGAACACTGAAGCTTTCTTT; CDR3aa: CASTLGALNTEAFF
v_gene: TRBV5-1; abundance: -; j_gene: TRBJ2-1; d_gene: -; CDR3nt: TGCGCCAGCAAGTTGGAGGGGTCGACTGGCAATGAGCAGTTCTTC; CDR3aa: CASKLEGSTGNEQFF
v_gene: TRBV7-2; abundance: -; j_gene: TRBJ1-2; d_gene: -; CDR3nt: TGTGCCAGCCATTCCGGTTTCTCGGGATATGGCTACACCTTC; CDR3aa: CASHSGFSGYGYTF
v_gene: TRBV28; abundance: -; j_gene: TRBJ1-1; d_gene: TRBD1; CDR3nt: TGTGCCAGCAGAACCGGGACAGGGGGCTCGTTTGGGACTGAAGCTTTCTTT; CDR3aa: CASRTGTGGSFGTEAFF
v_gene: TRBV10-2; abundance: -; j_gene: TRBJ2-3; d_gene: TRBD2; CDR3nt: TGCGCCAGCTGGGCTAGCGGGCGTCTTAGGACAGATACGCAGTATTTT; CDR3aa: CASWASGRLRTDTQYF
v_gene: TRBV28; abundance: -; j_gene: TRBJ1-1; d_gene: -; CDR3nt: TGTGCCAGCAGTTTAGTGGTTCAGGGGAACACTGAAGCTTTCTTT; CDR3aa: CASSLVVQGNTEAFF
v_gene: TRBV7-9; abundance: -; j_gene: TRBJ1-4; d_gene: -; CDR3nt: TGTGCCAGCAGCTTTAATCAGGGGCACGAAAAACTGTTTTTT; CDR3aa: CASSFNQGHEKLFF
v_gene: TRBV5-1; abundance: -; j_gene: TRBJ2-1; d_gene: TRBD2; CDR3nt: TGCGCCAGCAGCTCTGGGACTAGCGGGAGTAATGAGCAGTTCTTC; CDR3aa: CASSSGTSGSNEQFF
v_gene: TRBV7-9; abundance: -; j_gene: TRBJ1-6; d_gene: TRBD1; CDR3nt: TGTGCCAGCAGCTTATTTCAGGGGGACGGTAATTCACCCCTCCACTTT; CDR3aa: CASSLFQGDGNSPLHF
v_gene: TRBV4-1; abundance: -; j_gene: TRBJ2-5; d_gene: -; CDR3nt: TGCGCCAGCAGCCAAGATTCGACGTCGCGACAGCAAGAGACCCAGTACTTC; CDR3aa: CASSQDSTSRQQETQYF
v_gene: TRBV27; abundance: -; j_gene: TRBJ2-7; d_gene: TRBD2; CDR3nt: TGTGCCAGCAGCCGACTAGCGGGGAACGAGCAGTACTTC; CDR3aa: CASSRLAGNEQYF
v_gene: TRBV29-1; abundance: few; j_gene: TRBJ1-1; d_gene: -; CDR3nt: TGCAGCGTTGGACCACAGGAGGGTATGAACACTGAAGCTTTCTTT; CDR3aa: CSVGPQEGMNTEAFF
v_gene: TRBV2; abundance: -; j_gene: TRBJ2-1; d_gene: TRBD2; CDR3nt: TGTGCCAGCAGCTACACTAGCGGGAGTAGGAATGAGCAGTTCTTC; CDR3aa: CASSYTSGSRNEQFF
v_gene: TRBV18; abundance: -; j_gene: TRBJ2-7; d_gene: TRBD1; CDR3nt: TGTGCCAGCTCACCACCGGGACAGGTCTACGAGCAGTACTTC; CDR3aa: CASSPPGQVYEQYF
v_gene: TRBV7-2; abundance: few; j_gene: TRBJ1-4; d_gene: TRBD1; CDR3nt: TGTGCCAGCAGCTCGAGGGGGCTGACTAATGAAAAACTGTTTTTT; CDR3aa: CASSSRGLTNEKLFF
v_gene: TRBV6-5; abundance: -; j_gene: TRBJ2-7; d_gene: -; CDR3nt: TGTGCCAGCAGTACGGACTTTTACTCCTACGAGCAGTACTTC; CDR3aa: CASSTDFYSYEQYF
v_gene: TRBV19; abundance: -; j_gene: TRBJ1-2; d_gene: TRBD1; CDR3nt: TGTGCCAGTAGCTCCCTCGACAGGGGGGACTATGGCTACACCTTC; CDR3aa: CASSSLDRGDYGYTF
v_gene: TRBV6-5; abundance: -; j_gene: TRBJ1-1; d_gene: -; CDR3nt: TGTGCCAGCAGTTACTCCCCCGGGAGCCAAGACGCTTTCTTT; CDR3aa: CASSYSPGSQDAFF
v_gene: TRBV18; abundance: -; j_gene: TRBJ1-5; d_gene: TRBD1; CDR3nt: TGTGCCAGCTCAACGGACAGGGAGCAGCCCCAGCATTTT; CDR3aa: CASSTDREQPQHF
v_gene: TRBV19; abundance: once; j_gene: TRBJ1-5; d_gene: -; CDR3nt: TGTGCCAGTACCCCCACGGCGGCGCATAAAGGTCAGCCCCAGCATTTT; CDR3aa: CASTPTAAHKGQPQHF
v_gene: TRBV4-1; abundance: -; j_gene: TRBJ1-5; d_gene: -; CDR3nt: TGCGCCAGCAGCCAACCCACATTTCCGCGGAATCAGCCCCAGCATTTT; CDR3aa: CASSQPTFPRNQPQHF
v_gene: TRBV5-1; abundance: -; j_gene: TRBJ2-5; d_gene: TRBD1; CDR3nt: TGCGCCAGCAGCGCCGGGACAGTTCAAGAGACCCAGTACTTC; CDR3aa: CASSAGTVQETQYF
v_gene: TRBV6-1; abundance: -; j_gene: TRBJ2-7; d_gene: -; CDR3nt: TGTGCCAGCCTATCTGGGGTGGGAGACTACGAGCAGTACTTC; CDR3aa: CASLSGVGDYEQYF
v_gene: TRBV4-2; abundance: few; j_gene: TRBJ2-1; d_gene: TRBD1; CDR3nt: TGTGCCAGCAGCCAAGCTCAGGGGGCGCGCGATGAGCAGTTCTTC; CDR3aa: CASSQAQGARDEQFF